This TCR beta chain derives from a study of shared clonotypes between healthy human individuals. Generated by immunoSEQ multiplex PCR, the TCRdb table keeps only in-frame clones and is missing some. In the table there are about 2.4 million clones, roughly 93% of which are singletons. What was sequenced was naive CD4+ T cells from PBMCs. Subset here: CD45RA+ positively selected. The sequence was obtained from a young man in good health. Some clones in this sample may be carry-over from other donors' samples.

CDR3 region: CASSLVAANTGELFF. The DNA of the CDR3 is TGTGCCAGCAGCTTGGTGGCAGCGAACACCGGGGAGCTGTTTTTT. The rearrangement joins TRBV5-6 to TRBJ2-2; D ambiguous. The V and J ends lost 0 bases and 0 bases respectively, with 6 bases between them. CDR3 size: 15 residues. CDR1 is SGHDT and CDR2 is YYEEEE in the germline V gene.